This T cell receptor (beta chain) was sequenced for a study of blood T cell repertoires in COVID-19. The overall study: Collection of acute and convalescent COVID-19 samples took place in the United States, Italy and Spain. T cells, B-cell-depleted T cells, or PBMCs supplied cDNA or gDNA.

In the authors' methods: The authors estimated nucleated cell counts from reference gene primer amplification. This table comes from immunoSEQ multiplex PCR, and its TCRdb copy is limited to in-frame clones, with some not included. V and J calls and clone size are copied from that table; D and trimming were computed from the DNA. The table shows 95,000 to 150,000 clones, with about 85% occurring only once. Specimen: peripheral blood. This receptor was identified in a man aged 60 to 69 with acute or convalescent COVID-19.

CDR3 amino acids: CASSQDRGLAGGETQYF. The CDR3, as DNA: TGTGCCAGCAGCCAAGACCGAGGACTAGCGGGAGGGGAGACCCAGTACTTC. This sequence joins TRBV3-1 (or the pseudogene TRBV3-2) and TRBJ2-5; 15 bases match TRBD2. V lost 0 bases, J lost 5 bases, and 4 bases stayed unmatched. CDR1 is LGHDT and CDR2 is YNNKEL in the germline V gene (reference sequence). The CDR3 totals 17 residues.